This T cell receptor beta chain was recorded in a study of T cells after yellow fever vaccination. Trimming left V 7 bases short and J 8 bases short, with 14 bases between. CDR1 is DFQATT, CDR2 SNEGSKA, per germline (reference sequence). There are 12 residues in the CDR3. Study findings and constraints: A weaker but faster secondary response was observed, peaking on day 5 versus 15.

This clonotype was detected only a few times. The antigen remains unidentified. MiXCR, run by TCRdb on the 5' RACE reads, gives a single entry per CDR3 protein. Altogether around 310,000 distinct CDR3 sequences are present, approximately 3.8% being singletons, with the ten largest covering about 25%. The chain has TRBV20-1 and TRBJ1-4, with D perhaps matching TRBD1 (6 bases). The specimen comprised PBMCs, sampled on the day of the yellow fever booster vaccination. This clonotype was sampled from a man aged 18-30 years who received the YFV17D yellow fever vaccine. The CDR3 bases are TGCAGTGGGATGGGGGGCCGGGAAAAACTGTTTTTT. This sequence encodes CSGMGGREKLFF.